Listed here are 18 T cell receptor beta chains from one sample, sequenced in a study of T cell changes during pregnancy in multiple sclerosis. Sequenced by immunoSEQ multiplex PCR; TCRdb stores in-frame clones only, minus some. The data show 55,000 to 85,000 clones, roughly 94% seen once. The material sequenced was peripheral blood, taken in the third trimester of pregnancy. The receptors originated from a female donor with multiple sclerosis, enrolled in a pregnancy study.

The V call is TRBV6-1, the J call TRBJ1-3, with 7 bases aligning to TRBD1. Germline V gives CDR1 MNHNS, CDR2 SASEGT. This CDR3 is built from 16 residues. J gave up 4 bases and V 1 base, and 7 bases lay outside the gene matches. CDR3 DNA: TGTGCCAGCAGTGAAGTCCCGCAGGGGGTAGGAAACACCATATATTTT. Protein sequence: CASSEVPQGVGNTIYF.

The J gene is TRBJ1-4, the V gene TRBV5-3; 7 bases fit TRBD1. TRBV5-3 is assigned to the ORF class and has an uncertain function. This CDR3 comprises 17 residues. V gave up 3 bases and J gave up 2 bases; unmatched junction bases: 10. DNA for the CDR3: TGTGCCAGAAGCTCGGACAAAACAGGGGTTACTAATGAAAAACTGTTTTTT. It specifies CARSSDKTGVTNEKLFF.

This rearrangement joins TRBV5-5 to TRBJ1-2, with a possible D match to TRBD1 (6 bases). CDR1 and CDR2 (germline): SGHKS, YYEKEE (reference sequence). Trimming pared 4 bases from V and 4 bases from J, leaving 11 bases between. The CDR3 is 13 amino acids. In nucleotides, the CDR3 is TGTGCCAGCAGCCAGGCAGGGGCCTATGGCTACACCTTC. This gives the protein CASSQAGAYGYTF.

J is TRBJ1-2 and V is TRBV25-1; 8 bases fit TRBD1. CDR3 length: 15 residues. Unmatched junction bases numbered 9, after V lost 4 bases and J lost 5 bases. The V gene's germline CDR1 is MGHDK and CDR2 SYGVNS. The CDR3 DNA sequence: TGTGCCAGCAGTGCGGACAGGGTCGCCTTATATGGCTACACCTTC. Translation gives CASSADRVALYGYTF.

V is TRBV13 and J is TRBJ2-7; no firm D call. V lost 5 bases and J lost 2, with 16 bases in between. The length of the CDR3 is 15 residues. Germline V gene sequence: CDR1 PRHDT, CDR2 FYEKMQ (reference sequence). DNA for the CDR3: TGTGCCAGCAGCCCCGGTGGTCGCGGTGCCTACGAGCAGTACTTC. Its protein product is CASSPGGRGAYEQYF.

This sequence joins TRBV9 and TRBJ2-7; no reliable D call. The germline CDR1 and CDR2 sequences are SGDLS and YYNGEE. CDR3 length equals 14 residues. Trimming left V 0 bases short and J 3 bases short, with 10 bases between. The CDR3 reads CASSVDRADYEQYF. In DNA, the CDR3 is TGTGCCAGCAGCGTAGACAGAGCCGACTACGAGCAGTACTTC. Complete variable domain (other parts from reference TRBV9 and TRBJ2-7): DSGVTQTPKHLITATGQRVTLRCSPRSGDLSVYWYQQSLDQGLQFLIQYYNGEERAKGNILERFSAQQFPDLHSELNLSSLELGDSALYFCASSVDRADYEQYFGPGTRLTVT.

V is TRBV7-2 and J is TRBJ2-1; 13 bases are shared with TRBD2. The CDR3 consists of 16 residues. Germline values: CDR1 SGHTA, CDR2 FQGNSA. The J segment lost 5 bases and the V segment lost 7 bases, leaving 8 bases of the junction unmatched. The CDR3 loop reads CASTETSGGYNNEQFF. The CDR3, as DNA: TGTGCCAGCACCGAGACTAGCGGGGGGTACAACAATGAGCAGTTCTTC.

The chain recombines TRBV6-5 with TRBJ2-2; D not resolved. The V gene lost 6 bases and the J gene lost 8 bases, with 10 bases spanning the gap. Germline assignment: CDR1 MNHEY and CDR2 SVGAGI. The CDR3 loop spans 12 amino acids. CDR3 amino acids: CASRPDLGELFF. DNA for the CDR3: TGTGCCAGCAGGCCAGATCTGGGGGAGCTGTTTTTT.

V is TRBV10-3 and J is TRBJ2-7; 9 positions match TRBD2. With 4 bases clipped from V and 3 bases from J, the junction kept 10 bases outside the gene matches. This CDR3 has 16 amino acids. Germline CDR1 and CDR2: ENHRY and SYGVKD. Written as DNA, the CDR3 is TGTGCCATCAGTGGGCAAGGGGGCGGGGGGGGCTACGAGCAGTACTTC. As protein: CAISGQGGGGGYEQYF.

The chain uses TRBV5-4 and TRBJ2-5; perhaps TRBD2 as D (6 bases). V gave up 0 bases and J gave up 5 bases, with 8 bases separating them. The germline V gene has CDR1 SGHNT and CDR2 YYREEE (reference sequence). The CDR3 loop spans 13 amino acids. This chain's CDR3 is CASSLGEAETQYF. The CDR3 nucleotides are TGTGCCAGCAGCTTGGGGGAGGCCGAGACCCAGTACTTC.

This clone was seen only once. The chain combines TRBV2 with TRBJ2-3, with D possibly being TRBD2 (6 bases). Trimming pared 2 bases from V and 0 bases from J, leaving 15 bases between. CDR1 and CDR2 (germline): SNHLY, FYNNEI. CDR3 length equals 17 residues. DNA for the CDR3: TGTGCCAGCAGTGAAATCTTTGGACTAACTAGCACAGATACGCAGTATTTT. This encodes CASSEIFGLTSTDTQYF. Full variable domain (missing parts from reference TRBV2 and TRBJ2-3): EPEVTQTPSHQVTQMGQEVILRCVPISNHLYFYWYRQILGQKVEFLVSFYNNEISEKSEIFDDQFSVERPDGSNFTLKIRSTKLEDSAMYFCASSEIFGLTSTDTQYFGPGTRLTVL.

The rearrangement joins TRBV6-5 to TRBJ1-2, with D possibly being TRBD1 (6 bases). V lost 5 bases and J lost 8, with 18 bases in between. Germline V gene data show CDR1 as MNHEY and CDR2 as SVGAGI. The CDR3 has 14 residues. CDR3 in DNA: TGTGCCAGCAGTCTCGTCCGGGGGGCGGGGGGCTACACCTTC. It translates to CASSLVRGAGGYTF.

The chain recombines TRBV7-2 with TRBJ2-2; perhaps TRBD2 as D (5 bases). V dropped 5 bases and J dropped 5 bases, with 12 bases sitting between them. The CDR3 has 14 amino acids. Germline loops: CDR1 SGHTA, CDR2 FQGNSA. CDR3 bases: TGTGCCAGCAGCCCAATTCGACTAACCGGGGAGCTGTTTTTT. Its protein is CASSPIRLTGELFF.

The chain is built from TRBV7-2 and TRBJ1-2; no clear D gene. The CDR3 is 15 residues long. Trimming took off 2 bases at V and 2 bases at J, with 12 bases between the two ends. In germline, CDR1 is SGHTA, CDR2 FQGNSA. The CDR3 DNA reads as TGTGCCAGCAGCTTAAATGGAGCTGAGAACTATGGCTACACCTTC. Its translation: CASSLNGAENYGYTF.

The J gene is TRBJ2-2, the V gene TRBV6-4; a possible D gene is TRBD2 (5 bases). The germline CDR1 and CDR2 sequences are MRHNA and SNTAGT. V was shortened by 4 bases and J by 4 bases, with 7 bases between the two germline ends. The length of the CDR3 is 13 residues. The CDR3 region has the DNA TGTGCCAGCAGTGCGGGGAGCACCGGGGAGCTGTTTTTT. Residues: CASSAGSTGELFF.

This chain uses TRBV9 with TRBJ1-4; tentatively, D is TRBD1 (5 bases). CDR1 and CDR2 (germline): SGDLS, YYNGEE. Trimming stripped 3 bases from V and 0 bases from J, with 12 bases between. CDR3 length equals 16 residues. DNA of the CDR3: TGTGCCAGCAGCGCCCTAGGCAGGGCAACTAATGAAAAACTGTTTTTT. As protein: CASSALGRATNEKLFF.

This chain joins TRBV7-9 and TRBJ2-5; D is possibly TRBD2 (5 bases). The V end lost 5 bases, the J end lost 4 bases, and 14 bases lay between the germline ends. In germline, CDR1 is SEHNR, CDR2 FQNEAQ (reference sequence). There are 14 residues in the CDR3. CDR3 amino acids: CASSPSGVPETQYF. In nucleotides, the CDR3 is TGTGCCAGCAGCCCCAGCGGTGTTCCAGAGACCCAGTACTTC.

The chain recombines TRBV19 with TRBJ2-1, with 12 bases identical to TRBD2. The germline CDR1 and CDR2 sequences are LNHDA and SQIVND (reference sequence). The CDR3 consists of 16 residues. With 6 bases clipped from V and 5 bases from J, the junction kept 8 bases outside the gene matches. The CDR3 loop is CASSASGGVDNNEQFF. DNA of the CDR3: TGTGCCAGTAGCGCTAGCGGGGGGGTAGACAACAATGAGCAGTTCTTC.